This T cell receptor beta chain was obtained from a study of blood T cell repertoires in COVID-19. The data were produced by immunoSEQ multiplex PCR, yet TCRdb's version contains in-frame clones alone and is incomplete. Found here are some 49,000 clones, 81% of them singletons; the top ten hold approximately 20%. Germline loops: CDR1 SGHVS, CDR2 FQNEAQ. The trim removed 8 bases at V and 5 bases at J, leaving 13 bases unmatched. CDR3 length: 15 residues. In its sample, this clone ranks as medium-sized (0.01 to 0.1%). In Seattle, patients joined the study during active infection and were tracked longitudinally.

Sequencing was performed on peripheral blood. This TCR was sampled from an elderly woman with COVID-19, enrolled during active disease. The chain uses TRBV7-8 and TRBJ2-3; TRBD2 aligns across 7 bases. For the CDR3, the DNA is TGTGCCAGCGCCTATTTTGGCGGGAGCTTAGATACGCAGTATTTT. Its protein product is CASAYFGGSLDTQYF.